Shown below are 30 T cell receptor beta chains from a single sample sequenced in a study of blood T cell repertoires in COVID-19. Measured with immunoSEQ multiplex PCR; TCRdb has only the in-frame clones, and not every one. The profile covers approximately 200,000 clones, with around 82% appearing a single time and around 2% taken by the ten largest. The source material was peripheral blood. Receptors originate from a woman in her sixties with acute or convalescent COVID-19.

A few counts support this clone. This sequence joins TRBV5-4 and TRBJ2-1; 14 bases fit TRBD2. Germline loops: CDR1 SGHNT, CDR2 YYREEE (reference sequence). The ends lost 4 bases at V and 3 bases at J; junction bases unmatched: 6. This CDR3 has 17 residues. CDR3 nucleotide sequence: TGTGCCAGCAGCCAAGGAGGACTAGCGGGGGGCTACAATGAGCAGTTCTTC. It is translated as CASSQGGLAGGYNEQFF.

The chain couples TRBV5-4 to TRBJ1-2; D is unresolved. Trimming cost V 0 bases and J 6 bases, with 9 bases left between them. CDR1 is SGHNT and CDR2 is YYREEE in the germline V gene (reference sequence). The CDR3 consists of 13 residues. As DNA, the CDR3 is TGTGCCAGCAGCTTGGCGTCCGGGAATGGCTACACCTTC. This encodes CASSLASGNGYTF.

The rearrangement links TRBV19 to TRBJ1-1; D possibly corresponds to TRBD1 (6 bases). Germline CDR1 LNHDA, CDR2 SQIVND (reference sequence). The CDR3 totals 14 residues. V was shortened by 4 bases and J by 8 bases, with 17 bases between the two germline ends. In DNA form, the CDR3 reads TGTGCCAGTAGTAGTTCTGAGGGGGGGAGGGAAGCTTTCTTT. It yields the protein CASSSSEGGREAFF.

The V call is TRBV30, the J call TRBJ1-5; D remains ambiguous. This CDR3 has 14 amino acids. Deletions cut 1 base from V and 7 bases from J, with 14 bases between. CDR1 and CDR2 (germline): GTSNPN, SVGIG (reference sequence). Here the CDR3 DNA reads TGTGCCTGGAGTGGAACGGGGAATGGCCAGCCCCAGCATTTT. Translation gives CAWSGTGNGQPQHF.

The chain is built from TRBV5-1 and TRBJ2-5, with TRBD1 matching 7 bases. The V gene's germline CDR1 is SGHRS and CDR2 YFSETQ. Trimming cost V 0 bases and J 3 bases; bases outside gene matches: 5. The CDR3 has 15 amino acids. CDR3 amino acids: CASSLEVTGEETQYF. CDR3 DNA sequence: TGCGCCAGCAGCTTGGAGGTTACAGGGGAAGAGACCCAGTACTTC.

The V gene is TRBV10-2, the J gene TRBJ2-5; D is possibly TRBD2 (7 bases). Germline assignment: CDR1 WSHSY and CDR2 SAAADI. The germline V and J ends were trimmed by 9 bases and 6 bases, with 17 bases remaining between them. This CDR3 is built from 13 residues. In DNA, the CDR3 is TGCGCCAGTAGAGATGGGGGGGCACAGACCCAGTACTTC. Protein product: CASRDGGAQTQYF.

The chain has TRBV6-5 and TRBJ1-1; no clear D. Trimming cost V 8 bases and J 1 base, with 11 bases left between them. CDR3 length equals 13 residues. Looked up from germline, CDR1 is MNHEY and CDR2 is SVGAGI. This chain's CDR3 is CASGVTRNTEAFF. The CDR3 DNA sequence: TGTGCCAGCGGCGTTACTAGGAACACTGAAGCTTTCTTT.

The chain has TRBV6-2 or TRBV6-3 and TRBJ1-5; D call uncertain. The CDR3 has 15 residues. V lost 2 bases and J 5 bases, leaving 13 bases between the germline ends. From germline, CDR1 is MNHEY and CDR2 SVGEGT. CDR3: CASSYEGGGYQPQHF. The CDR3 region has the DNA TGTGCCAGCAGTTACGAGGGCGGCGGCTATCAGCCCCAGCATTTT.

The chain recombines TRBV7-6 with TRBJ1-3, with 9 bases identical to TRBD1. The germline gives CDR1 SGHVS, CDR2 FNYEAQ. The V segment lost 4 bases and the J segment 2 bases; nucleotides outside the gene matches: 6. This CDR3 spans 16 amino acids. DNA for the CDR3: TGTGCCAGCAGCTCGACCCGGGACAGGGCTGGAAACACCATATATTTT. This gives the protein CASSSTRDRAGNTIYF.

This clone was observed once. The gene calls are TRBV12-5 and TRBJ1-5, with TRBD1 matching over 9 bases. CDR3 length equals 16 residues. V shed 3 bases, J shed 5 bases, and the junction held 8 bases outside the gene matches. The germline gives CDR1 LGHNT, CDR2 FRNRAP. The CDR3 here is CASGLKWTGVDQPQHF. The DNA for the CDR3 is TGTGCTAGTGGTTTAAAATGGACAGGGGTTGATCAGCCCCAGCATTTT. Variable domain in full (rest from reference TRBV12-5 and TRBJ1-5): DARVTQTPRHKVTEMGQEVTMRCQPILGHNTVFWYRQTMMQGLELLAYFRNRAPLDDSGMPKDRFSAEMPDATLATLKIQPSEPRDSAVYFCASGLKWTGVDQPQHFGDGTRLSIL.

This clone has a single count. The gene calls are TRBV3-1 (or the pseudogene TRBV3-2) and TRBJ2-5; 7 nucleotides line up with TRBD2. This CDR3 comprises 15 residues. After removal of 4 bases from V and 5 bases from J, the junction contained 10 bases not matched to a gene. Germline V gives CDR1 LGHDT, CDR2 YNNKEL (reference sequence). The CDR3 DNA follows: TGTGCCAGCAGCCCTAGCGGCCCACCACGGGAGACCCAGTACTTC. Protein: CASSPSGPPRETQYF.

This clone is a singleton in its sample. The CDR3 sequence: CSVKTGNTEAFF. The CDR3, as DNA: TGCAGCGTAAAGACAGGGAACACTGAAGCTTTCTTT. J is TRBJ1-1 and V is TRBV29-1, with D maybe TRBD1 (6 bases). CDR3 length equals 12 residues. Germline-derived CDR1 and CDR2 are SQVTM and ANQGSEA. V was trimmed by 6 bases and J by 1 base, leaving 9 bases between them.

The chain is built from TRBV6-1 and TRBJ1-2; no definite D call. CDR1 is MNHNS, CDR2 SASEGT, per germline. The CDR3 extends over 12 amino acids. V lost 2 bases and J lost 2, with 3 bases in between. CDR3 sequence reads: CASSEQNYGYTF. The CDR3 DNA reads TGTGCCAGCAGTGAACAAAACTATGGCTACACCTTC.

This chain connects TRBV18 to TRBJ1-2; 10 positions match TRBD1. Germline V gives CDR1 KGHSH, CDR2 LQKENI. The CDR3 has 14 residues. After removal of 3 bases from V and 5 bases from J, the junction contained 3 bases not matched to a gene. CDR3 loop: CASSPGTGEYGYTF. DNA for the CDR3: TGTGCCAGCTCACCCGGGACAGGGGAATATGGCTACACCTTC.

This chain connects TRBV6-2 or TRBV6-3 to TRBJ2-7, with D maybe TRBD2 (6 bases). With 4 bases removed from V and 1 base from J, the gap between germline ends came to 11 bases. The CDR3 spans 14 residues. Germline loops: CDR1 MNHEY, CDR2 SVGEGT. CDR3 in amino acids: CASSWGDGSYEQYF. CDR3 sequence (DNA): TGTGCCAGCAGTTGGGGGGACGGATCCTACGAGCAGTACTTC.

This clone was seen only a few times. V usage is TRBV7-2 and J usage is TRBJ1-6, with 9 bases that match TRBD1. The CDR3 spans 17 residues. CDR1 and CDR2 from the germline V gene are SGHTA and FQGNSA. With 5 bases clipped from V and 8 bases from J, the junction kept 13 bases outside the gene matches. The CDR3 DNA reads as TGTGCCAGCAGCACGACGAGACCGGGACAGGGAGATTCACCCCTCCACTTT. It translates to CASSTTRPGQGDSPLHF.

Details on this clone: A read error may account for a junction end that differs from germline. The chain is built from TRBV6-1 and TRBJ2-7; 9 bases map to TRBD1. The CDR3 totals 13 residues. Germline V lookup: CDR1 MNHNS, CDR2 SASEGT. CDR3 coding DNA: TGTGCCAGCAGTGAAGCGCTCTCCGACAGGGGGTTCTTC. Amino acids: CASSEALSDRGFF.

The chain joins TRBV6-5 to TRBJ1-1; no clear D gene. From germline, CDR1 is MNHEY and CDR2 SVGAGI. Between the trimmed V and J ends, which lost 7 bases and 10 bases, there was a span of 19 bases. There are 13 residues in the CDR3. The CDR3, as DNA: TGTGCCAGCATTACCGGGGAGGCCGGTAGAGCTTTCTTT. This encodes CASITGEAGRAFF.

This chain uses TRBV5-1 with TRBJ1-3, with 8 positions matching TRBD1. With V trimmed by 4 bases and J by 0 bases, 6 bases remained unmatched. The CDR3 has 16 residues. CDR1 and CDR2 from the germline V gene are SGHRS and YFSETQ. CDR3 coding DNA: TGCGCCAGCAGCCCGGGACAGGTAGTCTCTGGAAACACCATATATTTT. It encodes CASSPGQVVSGNTIYF. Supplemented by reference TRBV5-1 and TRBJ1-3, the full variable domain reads KAGVTQTPRYLIKTRGQQVTLSCSPISGHRSVSWYQQTPGQGLQFLFEYFSETQRNKGNFPGRFSGRQFSNSRSEMNVSTLELGDSALYLCASSPGQVVSGNTIYFGEGSWLTVV.

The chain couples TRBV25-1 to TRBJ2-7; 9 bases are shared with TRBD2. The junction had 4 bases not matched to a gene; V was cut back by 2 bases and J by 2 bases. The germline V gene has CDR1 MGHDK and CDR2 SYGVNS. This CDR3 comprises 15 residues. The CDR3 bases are TGTGCCAGCAGTGAACCGAGCGGGGGGACCTACGAGCAGTACTTC. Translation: CASSEPSGGTYEQYF.

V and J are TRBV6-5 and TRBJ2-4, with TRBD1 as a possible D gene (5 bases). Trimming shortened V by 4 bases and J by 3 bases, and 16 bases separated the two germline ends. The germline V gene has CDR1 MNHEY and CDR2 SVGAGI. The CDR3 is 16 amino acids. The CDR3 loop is CASSSKLGPNKNIQYF. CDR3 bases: TGTGCCAGCAGTTCGAAGTTGGGGCCCAACAAAAACATTCAGTACTTC.

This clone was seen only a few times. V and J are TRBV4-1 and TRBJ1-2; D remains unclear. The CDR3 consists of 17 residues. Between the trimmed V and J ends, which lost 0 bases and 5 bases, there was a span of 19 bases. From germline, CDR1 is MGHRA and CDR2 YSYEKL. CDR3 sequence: CASSQDLGRSDYYGYTF. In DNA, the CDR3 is TGCGCCAGCAGCCAAGATTTAGGACGGTCGGACTATTATGGCTACACCTTC.

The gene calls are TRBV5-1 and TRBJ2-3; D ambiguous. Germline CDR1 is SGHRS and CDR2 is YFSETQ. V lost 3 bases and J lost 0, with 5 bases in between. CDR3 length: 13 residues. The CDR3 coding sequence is TGCGCCAGCAGCTCACTAAGCACAGATACGCAGTATTTT. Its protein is CASSSLSTDTQYF.

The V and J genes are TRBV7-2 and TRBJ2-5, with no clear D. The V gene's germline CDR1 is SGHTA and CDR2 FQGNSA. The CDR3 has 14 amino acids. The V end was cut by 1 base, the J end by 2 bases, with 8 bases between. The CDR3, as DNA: TGTGCCAGCAGCTTAGTTGGCAGACAAGAGACCCAGTACTTC. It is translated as CASSLVGRQETQYF. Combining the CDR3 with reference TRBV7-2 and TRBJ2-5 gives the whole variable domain GAGVSQSPSNKVTEKGKDVELRCDPISGHTALYWYRQSLGQGLEFLIYFQGNSAPDKSGLPSDRFSAERTGGSVSTLTIQRTQQEDSAVYLCASSLVGRQETQYFGPGTRLLVL.

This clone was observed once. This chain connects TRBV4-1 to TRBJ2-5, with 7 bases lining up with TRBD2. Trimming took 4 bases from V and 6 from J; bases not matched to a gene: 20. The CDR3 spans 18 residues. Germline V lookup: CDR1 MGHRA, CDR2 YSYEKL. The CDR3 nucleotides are TGCGCCAGCAGCCTCACCACCCCGGTTGGGAGGGAGAGGAAGACCCAGTACTTC. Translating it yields CASSLTTPVGRERKTQYF.

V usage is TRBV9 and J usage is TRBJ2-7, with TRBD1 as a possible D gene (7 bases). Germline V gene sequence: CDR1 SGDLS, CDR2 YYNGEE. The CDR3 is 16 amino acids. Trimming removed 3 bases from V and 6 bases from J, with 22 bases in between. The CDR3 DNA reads TGTGCCAGCAGCGCTAGGGGGGACAGTAGTTTAAGCGAGCAGTACTTC. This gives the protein CASSARGDSSLSEQYF.

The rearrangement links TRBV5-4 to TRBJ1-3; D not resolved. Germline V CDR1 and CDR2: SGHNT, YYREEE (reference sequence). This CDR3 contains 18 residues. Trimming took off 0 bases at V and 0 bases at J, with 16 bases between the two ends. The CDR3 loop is CASSLAKEQLGSGNTIYF. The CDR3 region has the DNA TGTGCCAGCAGCTTGGCCAAGGAACAGCTTGGCTCTGGAAACACCATATATTTT.

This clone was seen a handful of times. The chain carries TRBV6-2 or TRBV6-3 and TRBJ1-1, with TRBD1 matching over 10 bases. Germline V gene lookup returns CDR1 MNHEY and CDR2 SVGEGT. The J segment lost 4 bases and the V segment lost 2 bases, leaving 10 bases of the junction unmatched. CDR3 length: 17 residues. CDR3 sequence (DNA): TGTGCCAGCAGTTACCGAAGCCTCGACAGGGGGCCCACTGAAGCTTTCTTT. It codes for CASSYRSLDRGPTEAFF.

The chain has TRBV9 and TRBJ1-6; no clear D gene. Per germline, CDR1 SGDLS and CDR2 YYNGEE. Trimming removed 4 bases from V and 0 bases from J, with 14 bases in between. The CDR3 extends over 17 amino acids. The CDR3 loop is CASSTLQNSSYNSPLHF. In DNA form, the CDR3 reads TGTGCCAGCAGCACCTTACAGAATAGCTCCTATAATTCACCCCTCCACTTT.

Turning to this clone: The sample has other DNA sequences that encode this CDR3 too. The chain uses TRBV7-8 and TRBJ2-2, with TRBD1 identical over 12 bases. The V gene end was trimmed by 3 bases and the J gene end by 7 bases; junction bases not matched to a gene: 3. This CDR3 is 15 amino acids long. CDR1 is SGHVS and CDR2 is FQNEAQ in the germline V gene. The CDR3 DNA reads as TGTGCCAGCAGCTTGGGACAGGGGGCCGGCGGGGAGCTGTTTTTT. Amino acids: CASSLGQGAGGELFF.